This TCR beta chain comes out of a study of blood T cell repertoires in COVID-19 (dated by TCRdb to the early 2020s). A note on the overall study: The collaborator samples originated in the United States, Italy and Spain and spanned the acute and convalescent phases of COVID-19. The repertoires were released in a freely available public database intended as a resource for research on the immune response to SARS-CoV-2. Where HLA class I and class II types were available, the types were taken from metadata supplied by the sample provider, not from assay-based typing. The samples were drawn from the first 160 participants of the ongoing ImmuneRACE study and from 1,200 or so subjects provided by 6 global collaborators. Nearly every sample came with metadata listing a de-identified subject ID, COVID-19 status, age in years and sex. The dataset comprised deeply sampled blood TCRbeta repertoires from subjects exposed to, actively infected with, or recovered from COVID-19. The material from the prospective study consisted of cDNA or gDNA derived from T cells, B-cell-depleted T cells, or PBMCs. General findings and caveats noted by the study authors: Clinical and demographic metadata were provided uncurated, with the amount varying by source and participant.

As regards this clone: Its antigen remains undetermined. The record has no base qualities; no much larger clone is one base away.

TCRbeta CDR3 regions were amplified from genomic DNA using the immunoSEQ Assay, a bias-controlled multiplex PCR. For the original study's pipeline: Nucleated cell counts per sample were estimated from amplification of reference gene primers within the assay. To quantify the absolute abundance of each unique TCRbeta CDR3 rearrangement, sequence reads were collapsed and filtered. For each sample, productive Simpson clonality was calculated as the square root of Simpson's diversity index across productive rearrangements. As stored in TCRdb, this immuneACCESS dataset retains in-frame rearrangements with V and J assigned. A fraction of the clones does not appear; measured against another copy, unresolved V genes explain less than half of the discrepancy, and the remainder lacks a known reason. V, J and clone size derive from that table, while D and trimming were established from the DNA sequence. For this sample the table gives 110,000 or so clones, of which 85% were detected only once. The ten top clones hold around 13% of the sample.

The collaborating institutions used their own protocols to collect whole blood in K2EDTA tubes. Collaborator samples were shipped for TCRbeta analysis as frozen whole blood, isolated PBMCs, or DNA extracted from either sample type. The source is a human donor in a cohort sampled during active COVID-19. The sequencing input was peripheral blood.

At the DNA level, the sequence is TGTGCCAGCAGTCCGGGACTAGATTACGGCACAGATACGCAGTATTTT. It encodes CASSPGLDYGTDTQYF. The chain is assembled from TRBV6-4 and TRBJ2-3; 8 of the junction bases match TRBD2. CDR1 and CDR2 are drawn from the germline V gene: MRHNA, SNTAGT. Counted from cysteine to phenylalanine, this CDR3 has 16 amino acids. Here the CDR3 DNA is all that survives: 48 bases in frame from base 1. The germline V end is reduced by 5 bases and the J end by 1 base; junction bases left unmatched: 8.